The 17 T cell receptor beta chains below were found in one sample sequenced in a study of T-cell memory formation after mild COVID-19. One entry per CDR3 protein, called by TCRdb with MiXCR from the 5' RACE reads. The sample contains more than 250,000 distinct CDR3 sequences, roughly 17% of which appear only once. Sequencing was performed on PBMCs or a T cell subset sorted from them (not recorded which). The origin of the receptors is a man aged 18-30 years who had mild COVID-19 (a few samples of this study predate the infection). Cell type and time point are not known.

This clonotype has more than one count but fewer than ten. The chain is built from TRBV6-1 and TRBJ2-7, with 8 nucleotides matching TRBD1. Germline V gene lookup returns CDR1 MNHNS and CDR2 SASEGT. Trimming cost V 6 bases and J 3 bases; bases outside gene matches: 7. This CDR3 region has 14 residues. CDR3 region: CASSRGQFFYEQYV. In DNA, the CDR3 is TGTGCCAGCAGCAGGGGGCAATTCTTCTACGAGCAGTACGTC.

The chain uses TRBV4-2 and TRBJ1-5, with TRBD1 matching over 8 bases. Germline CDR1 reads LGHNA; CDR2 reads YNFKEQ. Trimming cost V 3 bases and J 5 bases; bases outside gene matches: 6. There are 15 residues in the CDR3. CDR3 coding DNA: TGTGCCAGCAGCCAGCGGACAGGGTCGGATCAGCCCCAGCATTTT. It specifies CASSQRTGSDQPQHF.

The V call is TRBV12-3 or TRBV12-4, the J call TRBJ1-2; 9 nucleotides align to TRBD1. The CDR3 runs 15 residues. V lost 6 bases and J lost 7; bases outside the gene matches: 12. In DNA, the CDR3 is TGTGCCAGCAGCCCTACAGGGGGCGCATCCTTTGGCTACACCTTC. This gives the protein CASSPTGGASFGYTF.

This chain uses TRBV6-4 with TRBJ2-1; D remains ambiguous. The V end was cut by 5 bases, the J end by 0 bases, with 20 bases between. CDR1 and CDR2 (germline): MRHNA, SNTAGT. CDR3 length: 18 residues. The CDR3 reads CASSPPLPRSSSYNEQFF. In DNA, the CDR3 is TGTGCCAGCAGTCCACCACTTCCGCGTTCCAGCTCCTACAATGAGCAGTTCTTC.

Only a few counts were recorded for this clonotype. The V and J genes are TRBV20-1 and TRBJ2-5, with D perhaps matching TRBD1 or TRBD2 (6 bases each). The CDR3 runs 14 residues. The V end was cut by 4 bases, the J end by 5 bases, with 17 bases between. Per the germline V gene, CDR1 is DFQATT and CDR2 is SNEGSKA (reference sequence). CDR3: CSANFGGRYETQYF. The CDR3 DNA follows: TGCAGTGCTAACTTTGGGGGGCGCTACGAGACCCAGTACTTC.

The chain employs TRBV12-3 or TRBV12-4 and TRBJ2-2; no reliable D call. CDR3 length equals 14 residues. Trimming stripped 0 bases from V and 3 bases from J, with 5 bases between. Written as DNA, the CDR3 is TGTGCCAGCAGTTTAGCAGGGCACACCGGGGAGCTGTTTTTT. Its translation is CASSLAGHTGELFF.

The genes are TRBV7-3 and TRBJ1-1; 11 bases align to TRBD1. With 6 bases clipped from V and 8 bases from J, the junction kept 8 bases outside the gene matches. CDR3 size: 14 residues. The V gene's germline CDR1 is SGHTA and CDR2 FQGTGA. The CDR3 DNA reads TGTGCCAGCAGTTCTGGACAGGGGGCATTGGAAGCTTTCTTT. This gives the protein CASSSGQGALEAFF.

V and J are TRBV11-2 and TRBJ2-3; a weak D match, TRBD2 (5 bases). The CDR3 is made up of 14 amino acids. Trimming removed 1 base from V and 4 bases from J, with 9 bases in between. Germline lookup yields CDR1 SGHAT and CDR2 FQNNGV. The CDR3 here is CASSLVSGADTQYF. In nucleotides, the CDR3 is TGTGCCAGCAGCTTAGTGAGCGGCGCAGATACGCAGTATTTT.

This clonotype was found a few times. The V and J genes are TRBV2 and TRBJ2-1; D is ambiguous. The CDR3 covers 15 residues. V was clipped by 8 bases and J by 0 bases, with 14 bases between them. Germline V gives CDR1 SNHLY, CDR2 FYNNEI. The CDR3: CASPRSVSSYNEQFF. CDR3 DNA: TGTGCCAGCCCCAGGAGCGTTAGCTCCTACAATGAGCAGTTCTTC.

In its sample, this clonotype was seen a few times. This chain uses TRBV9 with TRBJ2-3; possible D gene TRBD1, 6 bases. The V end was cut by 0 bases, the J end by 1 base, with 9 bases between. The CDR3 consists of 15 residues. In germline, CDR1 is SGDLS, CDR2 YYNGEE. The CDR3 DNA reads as TGTGCCAGCAGCGTAGCTTGGGGGCGCACAGATACGCAGTATTTT. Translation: CASSVAWGRTDTQYF.

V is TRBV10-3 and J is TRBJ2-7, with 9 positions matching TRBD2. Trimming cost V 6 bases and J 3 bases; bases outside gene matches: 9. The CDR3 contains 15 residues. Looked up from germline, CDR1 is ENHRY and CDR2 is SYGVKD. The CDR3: CAIRSAGGMVYEQYF. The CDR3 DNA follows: TGTGCCATCAGAAGCGCGGGGGGGATGGTCTACGAGCAGTACTTC.

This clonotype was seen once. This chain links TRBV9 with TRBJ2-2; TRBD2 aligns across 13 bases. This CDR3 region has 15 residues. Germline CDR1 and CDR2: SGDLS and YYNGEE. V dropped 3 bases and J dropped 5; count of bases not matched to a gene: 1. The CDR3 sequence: CASSGGLAGTGELFF. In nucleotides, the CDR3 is TGTGCCAGCAGCGGGGGACTAGCGGGAACCGGGGAGCTGTTTTTT.

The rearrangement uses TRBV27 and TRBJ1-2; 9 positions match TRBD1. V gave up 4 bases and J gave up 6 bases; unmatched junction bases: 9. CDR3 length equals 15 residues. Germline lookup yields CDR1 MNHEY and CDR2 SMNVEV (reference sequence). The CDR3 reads CASSWRGQGSNGYTF. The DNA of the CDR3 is TGTGCCAGCAGTTGGCGAGGACAGGGGAGCAATGGCTACACCTTC.

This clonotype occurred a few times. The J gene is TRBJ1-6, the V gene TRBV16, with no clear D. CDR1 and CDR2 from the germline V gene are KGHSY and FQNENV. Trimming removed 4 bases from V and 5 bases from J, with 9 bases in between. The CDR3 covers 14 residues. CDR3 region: CASSPLWNNSPLHF. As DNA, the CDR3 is TGTGCCAGCAGCCCCCTTTGGAATAATTCACCCCTCCACTTT. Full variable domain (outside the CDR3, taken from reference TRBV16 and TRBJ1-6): GEEVAQTPKHLVRGEGQKAKLYCAPIKGHSYVFWYQQVLKNEFKFLISFQNENVFDETGMPKERFSAKCLPNSPCSLEIQATKLEDSAVYFCASSPLWNNSPLHFGNGTRLTVT.

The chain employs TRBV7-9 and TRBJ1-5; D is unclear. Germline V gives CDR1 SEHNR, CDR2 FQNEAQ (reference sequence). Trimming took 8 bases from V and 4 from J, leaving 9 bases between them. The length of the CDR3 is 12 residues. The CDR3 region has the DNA TGTGCCAGCTCTAACAGAAATCAGCCCCAGCATTTT. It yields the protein CASSNRNQPQHF. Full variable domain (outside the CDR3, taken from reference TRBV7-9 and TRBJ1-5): DTGVSQNPRHKITKRGQNVTFRCDPISEHNRLYWYRQTLGQGPEFLTYFQNEAQLEKSRLLSDRFSAERPKGSFSTLEIQRTEQGDSAMYLCASSNRNQPQHFGDGTRLSIL.

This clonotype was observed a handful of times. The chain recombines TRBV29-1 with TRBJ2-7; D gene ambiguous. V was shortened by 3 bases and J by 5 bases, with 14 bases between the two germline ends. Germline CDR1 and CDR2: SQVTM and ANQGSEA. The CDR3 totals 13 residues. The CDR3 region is CSVEVWVGHEQYF. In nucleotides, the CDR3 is TGCAGCGTTGAGGTCTGGGTGGGCCACGAGCAGTACTTC.

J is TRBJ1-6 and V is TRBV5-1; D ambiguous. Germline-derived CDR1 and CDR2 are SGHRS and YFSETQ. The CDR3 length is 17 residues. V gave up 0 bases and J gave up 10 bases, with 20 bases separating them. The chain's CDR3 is CASSLAAEGRGRSPLHF. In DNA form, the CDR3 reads TGCGCCAGCAGCTTGGCCGCCGAAGGCCGAGGGCGGTCACCCCTCCACTTT.